This passage covers 15 T cell receptor beta chains from one sample sequenced in a study of T cells expressing NK-cell markers. Using the 5' RACE reads, TCRdb records one entry per CDR3 protein without DNA. This table holds 500,000 or so distinct CDR3 sequences. Sequencing used blood T cells: a sorted CD56 or NKG2C T cell subset, CD4+ or CD8+ T cells, or bulk PBMC T cells (not recorded which). The receptors stem from a man between 18 and 35 years old in good health.

The chain is built from TRBV10-1 and TRBJ1-5. This CDR3 spans 15 amino acids. Germline-derived CDR1 and CDR2 are WNHNN and SYGVQD (reference sequence). This CDR3 reads CASSEEGLSNQPQHF.

The chain links TRBV24-1 to TRBJ1-3. This CDR3 region has 14 residues. Per germline, CDR1 KGHDR and CDR2 SFDVKD. The CDR3 spells CATSDDTAGNTIYF.

The CDR3 loop is CASSPVQTNTIYF. The rearrangement uses TRBV18 and TRBJ1-3. Germline loops: CDR1 KGHSH, CDR2 LQKENI. The CDR3 is 13 amino acids.

The chain joins TRBV11-2 to TRBJ2-5. This CDR3 has 13 amino acids. Germline V lookup: CDR1 SGHAT, CDR2 FQNNGV. The CDR3: CASSLDLGETQYF.

The V gene is TRBV25-1, the J gene TRBJ2-5; the TRBD2 assignment by TCRdb is unverifiable without DNA. The CDR3 extends over 15 amino acids. Per the germline V gene, CDR1 is MGHDK and CDR2 is SYGVNS. The CDR3 is CASSEWGEDEETQYF.

J is TRBJ1-2 and V is TRBV30; no DNA is available, so the TRBD1 call from TCRdb remains unchecked. CDR1 and CDR2 (germline): GTSNPN, SVGIG (reference sequence). The length of the CDR3 is 14 residues. Here the CDR3 reads CAWRPQGTSGGYTF.

The CDR3 loop reads CASSYSRLGRETQYF. The rearrangement uses TRBV6-5 and TRBJ2-5. Looked up from germline, CDR1 is MNHEY and CDR2 is SVGAGI. The CDR3 runs to 15 residues.

The chain joins TRBV11-2 to TRBJ2-5; lacking DNA, the TRBD1 call made by TCRdb goes unchecked. Germline CDR1 is SGHAT and CDR2 is FQNNGV. The CDR3 spans 15 residues. The CDR3 reads CASSLEGGGGETQYF. Complete variable domain (other parts from reference TRBV11-2 and TRBJ2-5): EAGVAQSPRYKIIEKRQSVAFWCNPISGHATLYWYQQILGQGPKLLIQFQNNGVVDDSQLPKDRFSAERLKGVDSTLKIQPAKLEDSAVYLCASSLEGGGGETQYFGPGTRLLVL.

The genes are TRBV11-3 and TRBJ2-3; the TCRdb call, TRBD1, lacks DNA for checking. Germline V lookup: CDR1 SGHNT, CDR2 YENEEA. This CDR3 has 16 amino acids. CDR3 residues: CASSFAGTGISDTQYF.

The chain is built from TRBV6-2 or TRBV6-3 and TRBJ2-1; absent DNA, TCRdb's TRBD2 call cannot be checked. The germline V gene has CDR1 MNHEY and CDR2 SVGEGT. The CDR3 covers 16 residues. The CDR3 region is CASSYRSGRPYNEQFF.

The chain uses TRBV5-1 and TRBJ2-1; as DNA is missing, the TRBD2 call by TCRdb cannot be tested. This CDR3 is built from 14 residues. In germline, CDR1 is SGHRS, CDR2 YFSETQ. This CDR3 is CASSIAGRSNEQFF.

The chain joins TRBV6-5 to TRBJ2-2; TCRdb lists TRBD2, though no DNA is available to test this call. CDR3 size: 18 residues. Germline V lookup: CDR1 MNHEY, CDR2 SVGAGI. The CDR3 region is CASSYEEVAGGDTGELFF.

The chain employs TRBV5-4 and TRBJ1-4; as DNA is missing, the TRBD1 call by TCRdb cannot be tested. The CDR3 is 15 amino acids. CDR1 and CDR2 from the germline V gene are SGHNT and YYREEE (reference sequence). The CDR3 is CASSLDSQRGEKLFF.

The CDR3 spells CASSSSLGGETQYF. The J gene is TRBJ2-5, the V gene TRBV12-3 or TRBV12-4. The CDR3 length is 14 residues.

The gene calls are TRBV12-3 or TRBV12-4 and TRBJ1-5. The CDR3 extends over 14 amino acids. CDR3: CASSSSLGNQPQHF.